These T cell receptor beta chains were read from a single sample in a study of T cell responses to AZD1222 COVID-19 vaccine. Clones were sequenced by immunoSEQ multiplex PCR, and TCRdb holds only the in-frame ones, with some missing. The sample contains tens of thousands of clones, approximately 80% of which appear only once. Sequencing used peripheral blood, obtained on day 0 of AZD1222 vaccination. The receptors stem from an adult in good health. Both conserved end residues are part of each CDR3. Fields, in order: CDR3 DNA, CDR3 protein, clone size, D gene, J gene, V gene. D genes are given only for firm matches. A row's size may be missing; if present it is once, few, many or a size class.

CDR3 DNA: TGTGCCAGCAGCCCCCTGTTGACTGGGGCCGGCTACACCTTC
CDR3 protein: CASSPLLTGAGYTF
clone size: .
D gene: .
J gene: TRBJ1-2
V gene: TRBV7-8

CDR3 DNA: TGTGCCAGTAGTCCAACCGGCCCCTATGGCTACACCTTC
CDR3 protein: CASSPTGPYGYTF
clone size: .
D gene: .
J gene: TRBJ1-2
V gene: TRBV19

CDR3 DNA: TGTGCCAGCAGTCGTGACAGGTCCTTT
CDR3 protein: CASSRDRSF
clone size: .
D gene: .
J gene: TRBJ1-1
V gene: TRBV12-3/TRBV12-4

CDR3 DNA: TGTGCCAGCAGTGTTCGGAGGTCAGGGGAGACCCAGTACTTC
CDR3 protein: CASSVRRSGETQYF
clone size: .
D gene: .
J gene: TRBJ2-5
V gene: TRBV2

CDR3 DNA: TGTGCCAGCAGCGTAGGGTCTGGGCAGGACTCCTACGAGCAGTACTTC
CDR3 protein: CASSVGSGQDSYEQYF
clone size: .
D gene: .
J gene: TRBJ2-7
V gene: TRBV9

CDR3 DNA: TGCGCCAGCAGTGAGTCGGGGCCCGCGACGGGTCAGCCCCAGCATTTT
CDR3 protein: CASSESGPATGQPQHF
clone size: .
D gene: .
J gene: TRBJ1-5
V gene: TRBV10-2

CDR3 DNA: TGTGCCAGCACCCGAGGGGGAGGGACTGAAGCTTTCTTT
CDR3 protein: CASTRGGGTEAFF
clone size: .
D gene: .
J gene: TRBJ1-1
V gene: TRBV6-6

CDR3 DNA: TGTGCCAGCAAAAACGAAAATAGGGAAAAACTGTTTTTT
CDR3 protein: CASKNENREKLFF
clone size: .
D gene: .
J gene: TRBJ1-4
V gene: TRBV28

CDR3 DNA: TGTGCCAGCAGTTACGAAGGGACAGGGGGTAGGGGGGAGCTGTTTTTT
CDR3 protein: CASSYEGTGGRGELFF
clone size: few
D gene: TRBD1
J gene: TRBJ2-2
V gene: TRBV6-5

CDR3 DNA: TGTGCCACCAGTGATCTGACGACAGGGAAGGCTTTCTTT
CDR3 protein: CATSDLTTGKAFF
clone size: few
D gene: TRBD1
J gene: TRBJ1-1
V gene: TRBV24-1

CDR3 DNA: TGTGCCTGGAGTAAAACGACAGTGAAGAACACTGAAGCTTTCTTT
CDR3 protein: CAWSKTTVKNTEAFF
clone size: .
D gene: .
J gene: TRBJ1-1
V gene: TRBV30